Below are 32 T cell receptor beta chains sequenced from a single sample in a study of early T cells in non-severe SARS-CoV-2 infection (dated by TCRdb to the early 2020s). The library was made by 5' RACE. Sequencing was performed on a NextSeq 500. TCRdb reanalyzed the raw reads on its own, using fastp at Q25 for trimming and MiXCR for clone calling, and kept in-frame beta chains. Each entry merges the rows of one CDR3 protein and shows their most common DNA and genes. The table for this sample lists tens of thousands of distinct CDR3 sequences; roughly 15% of them were counted only once. The ten largest make up roughly 3.8% of the sample. This sample comprised whole blood, obtained at baseline. The receptors originated from an adult who was a healthcare worker with PCR-confirmed SARS-CoV-2 infection or an uninfected control (not recorded which).

This clonotype was seen only a few times. V and J are TRBV7-6 and TRBJ1-2, with a possible D match to TRBD1 (6 bases). Germline V gene sequence: CDR1 SGHVS, CDR2 FNYEAQ. The CDR3 is made up of 16 amino acids. V shed 4 bases and J shed 0 bases, with 15 bases lying between them. The CDR3 DNA reads as TGTGCCAGCAGCTGGACCCGCGCAGGGGCTAACTATGGCTACACCTTC. Encoded protein: CASSWTRAGANYGYTF. Using reference TRBV7-6 and TRBJ1-2 for the parts outside the CDR3, the full variable domain is GAGVSQSPRYKVTKRGQDVALRCDPISGHVSLYWYRQALGQGPEFLTYFNYEAQQDKSGLPNDRFSAERPEGSISTLTIQRTEQRDSAMYRCASSWTRAGANYGYTFGSGTRLTVV.

V usage is TRBV5-1 and J usage is TRBJ2-3, with D possibly being TRBD1 (5 bases). Germline V gives CDR1 SGHRS, CDR2 YFSETQ. The CDR3 consists of 14 residues. Trimming cost V 3 bases and J 4 bases, with 12 bases left between them. CDR3 coding DNA: TGCGCCAGCAGCTCGGACACCGGCGCAGATACGCAGTATTTT. Translated: CASSSDTGADTQYF.

The chain joins TRBV27 to TRBJ2-5; 7 nucleotides agree with TRBD1. CDR1 and CDR2 from the germline V gene are MNHEY and SMNVEV (reference sequence). The V gene end was trimmed by 5 bases and the J gene end by 3 bases; junction bases not matched to a gene: 9. This CDR3 region has 15 residues. CDR3 sequence reads: CASSPLQGVEETQYF. The CDR3 region has the DNA TGTGCCAGCAGTCCCCTCCAGGGGGTAGAAGAGACCCAGTACTTC.

This clonotype was counted a few times. The CDR3 reads CASSPSGGRKDNEQFF. CDR3 nucleotide sequence: TGTGCCAGCAGCCCTTCGGGAGGGCGGAAGGACAATGAGCAGTTCTTC. This chain connects TRBV7-9 to TRBJ2-1; TRBD2 matches 8 bases. Germline V CDR1 and CDR2: SEHNR, FQNEAQ (reference sequence). V lost 5 bases, J lost 5 bases, and 11 bases stayed unmatched. The CDR3 spans 16 residues.

This chain joins TRBV20-1 and TRBJ2-4, with D perhaps matching TRBD1 or TRBD2 (5 bases each). The CDR3 sequence is 13 residues long. The V end was cut by 8 bases, the J end by 1 base, with 12 bases between. The germline V gene encodes CDR1 DFQATT and CDR2 SNEGSKA (reference sequence). The CDR3 loop reads CSPRDPAKNIQYF. The CDR3 bases are TGCAGTCCCAGGGACCCGGCCAAAAACATTCAGTACTTC.

The sample holds many counts of this clonotype. V usage is TRBV30 and J usage is TRBJ2-1; 8 bases fit TRBD2. Trimming at V came to 0 bases and at J to 10 bases, leaving 5 bases not matched to a gene. This CDR3 spans 13 amino acids. Germline V gene lookup returns CDR1 GTSNPN and CDR2 SVGIG (reference sequence). In DNA, the CDR3 is TGTGCCTGGAGTGTTGGCGGGAGGTTGGAGCAGTTCTTC. Protein sequence: CAWSVGGRLEQFF.

In its sample, this clonotype was seen many times. V gene TRBV4-1 combines with J gene TRBJ2-7, with D perhaps being TRBD1 or TRBD2 (6 bases each). Trimming left V 0 bases short and J 4 bases short, with 10 bases between. In germline, CDR1 is MGHRA, CDR2 YSYEKL. This CDR3 comprises 14 residues. As DNA, the CDR3 is TGCGCCAGCAGCCAAGAAGAGGGGGGATACGAGCAGTACTTC. This codes for CASSQEEGGYEQYF.

This clonotype was found many times. The chain recombines TRBV11-2 with TRBJ2-2; 10 bases align to TRBD1. The length of the CDR3 is 15 residues. Per the germline V gene, CDR1 is SGHAT and CDR2 is FQNNGV. Germline trimming cut 5 bases from V and 6 bases from J; bases unmatched to any gene: 6. CDR3 residues: CASSRPGTGAGELFF. The CDR3 nucleotides are TGTGCCAGCAGCCGTCCCGGGACAGGGGCCGGGGAGCTGTTTTTT.

The chain couples TRBV7-2 to TRBJ2-7; D not certain. Trimming stripped 5 bases from V and 6 bases from J, with 14 bases between. The CDR3 loop spans 13 amino acids. Germline loops: CDR1 SGHTA, CDR2 FQGNSA. In DNA form, the CDR3 reads TGTGCCAGCAGCCTACGGTCCCCTCGCGAGCAGTACTTC. Translating it yields CASSLRSPREQYF.

There are many counts of this clonotype. The chain couples TRBV7-9 to TRBJ2-1; 8 bases align to TRBD1. This CDR3 has 12 amino acids. Germline-derived CDR1 and CDR2 are SEHNR and FQNEAQ (reference sequence). Unmatched junction bases numbered 4, after V lost 5 bases and J lost 10 bases. The CDR3 DNA follows: TGTGCCAGCAGCGAGACAGGGGACGAGCAGTTCTTC. Protein sequence: CASSETGDEQFF. The full variable domain, with the rest looked up from reference TRBV7-9 and TRBJ2-1, is DTGVSQNPRHKITKRGQNVTFRCDPISEHNRLYWYRQTLGQGPEFLTYFQNEAQLEKSRLLSDRFSAERPKGSFSTLEIQRTEQGDSAMYLCASSETGDEQFFGPGTRLTVL.

Note on this clonotype: A junction end diverges from the germline sequence, so it may reflect a read error. The rearrangement links TRBV5-6 to TRBJ2-3, with D perhaps matching TRBD1 or TRBD2 (5 bases each). Germline loops: CDR1 SGHDT, CDR2 YYEEEE. This CDR3 contains 13 residues. DNA for the CDR3: TGTGTCAGCAGCTTGTTAGCTGGGGGTACGCAGTATTTT. Translating it yields CVSSLLAGGTQYF. Full variable domain (rest looked up from reference TRBV5-6 and TRBJ2-3): DAGVTQSPTHLIKTRGQQVTLRCSPKSGHDTVSWYQQALGQGPQFIFQYYEEEERQRGNFPDRFSGHQFPNYSSELNVNALLLGDSALYLCVSSLLAGGTQYFGPGTRLTVL.

The V gene is TRBV6-6, the J gene TRBJ2-1; TRBD2 matches 7 bases. V shed 4 bases, J shed 0 bases, and the junction held 6 bases outside the gene matches. The CDR3 runs to 16 residues. The germline gives CDR1 MNHNY, CDR2 SVGAGI (reference sequence). CDR3 loop: CASSFALAASYNEQFF. The CDR3 coding sequence is TGTGCCAGCAGTTTCGCGCTAGCGGCCTCCTACAATGAGCAGTTCTTC.

This rearrangement joins TRBV6-6 to TRBJ2-1; tentative D call: TRBD2 (5 bases). V lost 0 bases to trimming and J lost 9 bases, with 12 bases between them. Germline V gene sequence: CDR1 MNHNY, CDR2 SVGAGI (reference sequence). CDR3 size: 14 residues. The CDR3 loop reads CASSYSPRRGEQFF. The CDR3 DNA sequence: TGTGCCAGCAGTTACTCCCCTAGACGGGGTGAGCAGTTCTTC.

This clonotype was counted a few times. The chain uses TRBV7-3 and TRBJ2-2; no clear D gene. The CDR3 covers 14 residues. V lost 2 bases and J 6 bases, leaving 10 bases between the germline ends. Germline-derived CDR1 and CDR2 are SGHTA and FQGTGA. Here the CDR3 reads CASSLGSLPGELFF. The CDR3 coding sequence is TGTGCCAGCAGCTTAGGCTCCCTCCCCGGGGAGCTGTTTTTT.

This clonotype has a handful of counts. This chain connects TRBV2 to TRBJ2-6, with TRBD1 as a possible D gene (5 bases). Deletions cut 10 bases from V and 1 base from J, with 11 bases between. The CDR3 is 14 amino acids. CDR1 and CDR2 (germline): SNHLY, FYNNEI. CDR3 residues: CAIPRGSGANVLTF. The CDR3 nucleotides are TGTGCCATTCCTAGGGGATCTGGGGCCAACGTCCTGACTTTC.

This clonotype was counted between two and nine times. The J gene is TRBJ2-1, the V gene TRBV18, with D possibly TRBD1 on 5 matching bases. V was shortened by 6 bases and J by 12 bases, with 18 bases between the two germline ends. The CDR3 covers 13 residues. Per the germline V gene, CDR1 is KGHSH and CDR2 is LQKENI. This CDR3 reads CASSLQPDTAQFF. The DNA for the CDR3 is TGTGCCAGCTCGCTTCAACCGGACACCGCGCAGTTCTTC.

This clonotype was counted a few times. The chain joins TRBV6-1 to TRBJ2-7, with TRBD1 as a possible D gene (6 bases). Trimming cost V 8 bases and J 4 bases, with 9 bases left between them. Germline CDR1 reads MNHNS; CDR2 reads SASEGT. The CDR3 runs to 11 residues. CDR3 bases: TGTGCCAGCGCCACAGGGTACGAGCAGTACTTC. Amino acids: CASATGYEQYF.

This clonotype came up a few times. The genes are TRBV18 and TRBJ2-7; 11 bases are a match to TRBD1. This CDR3 is built from 15 residues. CDR1 is KGHSH and CDR2 is LQKENI in the germline V gene. Trimming removed 5 bases from V and 3 bases from J; junction bases left unmatched: 6. Here the CDR3 DNA reads TGTGCCAGCTCAAACACCGGGACAGGGGGCTACGAGCAGTACTTC. It codes for CASSNTGTGGYEQYF.

This clonotype was seen many times. This chain uses TRBV10-3 with TRBJ1-1, with a weak D call TRBD1 (6 bases). V was pared by 2 bases and J by 4 bases, with 8 bases between. Germline V lookup: CDR1 ENHRY, CDR2 SYGVKD. The CDR3 consists of 13 residues. CDR3 sequence reads: CAISEIGGTEAFF. The CDR3 DNA is TGTGCCATCAGTGAGATAGGGGGCACTGAAGCTTTCTTT.

CDR3 residues: CASSSYGQGTGEQFF. The CDR3, as DNA: TGCGCCAGCAGCTCCTACGGACAGGGTACCGGTGAGCAGTTCTTC. V gene TRBV5-1 combines with J gene TRBJ2-1, with 8 positions matching TRBD1. With 3 bases clipped from V and 9 bases from J, the junction kept 11 bases outside the gene matches. CDR1 and CDR2 (germline): SGHRS, YFSETQ. This CDR3 region has 15 residues.

The genes are TRBV18 and TRBJ1-3; D unresolved. The germline gives CDR1 KGHSH, CDR2 LQKENI. V lost 6 bases and J lost 0, with 12 bases in between. CDR3 length: 15 residues. DNA of the CDR3: TGTGCCAGCTCGTCAGGAGCCCCCTCTGGAAACACCATATATTTT. Its translation is CASSSGAPSGNTIYF.

This clonotype has a handful of counts. V gene TRBV6-6 combines with J gene TRBJ2-1, with 10 positions matching TRBD2. This CDR3 spans 16 amino acids. Germline V gene sequence: CDR1 MNHNY, CDR2 SVGAGI (reference sequence). V lost 7 bases to trimming and J lost 0 bases; unmatched junction nucleotides: 6. The CDR3 region is CASMKREGSSYNEQFF. CDR3 in DNA: TGTGCCAGCATGAAGCGGGAGGGGAGCTCCTACAATGAGCAGTTCTTC.

The J gene is TRBJ1-5, the V gene TRBV6-5, with D unresolved. This CDR3 comprises 13 residues. Looked up from germline, CDR1 is MNHEY and CDR2 is SVGAGI. V was clipped by 5 bases and J by 7 bases, with 12 bases between them. This CDR3 reads CASSTAVRQPQHF. For the CDR3, the DNA is TGTGCCAGCAGTACGGCAGTCAGACAGCCCCAGCATTTT.

In its sample, this clonotype was seen many times. The chain carries TRBV27 and TRBJ2-2; perhaps TRBD1 as D (6 bases). CDR1 MNHEY and CDR2 SMNVEV come from the germline V gene (reference sequence). The CDR3 consists of 18 residues. The germline V and J ends were trimmed by 7 bases and 1 base, with 22 bases remaining between them. The CDR3 sequence: CASKRAYQGTGNTGELFF. CDR3 bases: TGTGCCAGCAAGAGGGCGTATCAGGGGACGGGGAACACCGGGGAGCTGTTTTTT.

Ten or more counts support this clonotype. This sequence joins TRBV5-1 and TRBJ2-3; 9 bases match TRBD2. Germline-derived CDR1 and CDR2 are SGHRS and YFSETQ. The V gene end was trimmed by 5 bases and the J gene end by 2 bases; junction bases not matched to a gene: 6. This CDR3 spans 15 amino acids. The CDR3 DNA is TGCGCCAGCAGGCGGCTAGCGGGACACACAGATACGCAGTATTTT. Translated: CASRRLAGHTDTQYF.

This clonotype was counted between two and nine times. This chain uses TRBV28 with TRBJ2-6, with D maybe TRBD1 (6 bases). Germline CDR1 is MDHEN and CDR2 is SYDVKM. The CDR3 contains 21 residues. Trimming left V 6 bases short and J 4 bases short, with 31 bases between. In nucleotides, the CDR3 is TGTGCCAGCAGCCCTCAAATCGGGACACCGAAAAACCCCAACGGGGCCAACGTCCTGACTTTC. Its protein product is CASSPQIGTPKNPNGANVLTF.

The rearrangement links TRBV29-1 to TRBJ2-3; perhaps TRBD2 as D (5 bases). From germline, CDR1 is SQVTM and CDR2 ANQGSEA. With 6 bases removed from V and 4 bases from J, the gap between germline ends came to 11 bases. The CDR3 totals 12 residues. CDR3 in DNA: TGCAGCGTGAGGGTGGATTCAGATACGCAGTATTTT. Translating it yields CSVRVDSDTQYF.

This clonotype was observed at least ten times. The chain joins TRBV20-1 to TRBJ1-1; weak D call: TRBD1 (5 bases). The germline V gene encodes CDR1 DFQATT and CDR2 SNEGSKA (reference sequence). The V gene lost 2 bases and the J gene lost 1 base, with 8 bases spanning the gap. The CDR3 has 13 residues. CDR3 coding DNA: TGCAGTGCTAGACAGGGCCCGAACACTGAAGCTTTCTTT. This encodes CSARQGPNTEAFF.

This rearrangement joins TRBV27 to TRBJ2-7, with 10 bases matching TRBD2. The CDR3 totals 15 residues. With 6 bases clipped from V and 3 bases from J, the junction kept 8 bases outside the gene matches. Germline values: CDR1 MNHEY, CDR2 SMNVEV (reference sequence). CDR3 DNA sequence: TGTGCCAGCAGCCGAACTAGCGGGAAAGACTACGAGCAGTACTTC. Protein: CASSRTSGKDYEQYF.

The chain combines TRBV20-1 with TRBJ2-1; no firm D call. Germline V gene lookup returns CDR1 DFQATT and CDR2 SNEGSKA (reference sequence). The CDR3 is 12 residues long. With 6 bases removed from V and 6 bases from J, the gap between germline ends came to 12 bases. CDR3 loop: CSAEEIGNEQFF. The DNA of the CDR3 is TGCAGTGCCGAGGAGATAGGCAATGAGCAGTTCTTC.

This clonotype has only a few counts. The chain couples TRBV6-5 to TRBJ2-1, with 12 bases matching TRBD2. The germline gives CDR1 MNHEY, CDR2 SVGAGI. The V gene end was trimmed by 2 bases and the J gene end by 7 bases; junction bases not matched to a gene: 9. CDR3 length: 17 amino acids. CDR3 loop: CASSYASGLAGGNEQFF. The CDR3 region has the DNA TGTGCCAGCAGTTACGCATCGGGACTAGCGGGTGGGAATGAGCAGTTCTTC.

This clonotype was observed a handful of times. The rearrangement joins TRBV9 to TRBJ2-3, with 7 bases lining up with TRBD1. This CDR3 region has 15 residues. Trimming at V came to 3 bases and at J to 1 base, leaving 5 bases not matched to a gene. Germline V gives CDR1 SGDLS, CDR2 YYNGEE. Here the CDR3 DNA reads TGTGCCAGCAGCGCCGGACAGGTGCGCACAGATACGCAGTATTTT. Translated, it gives CASSAGQVRTDTQYF.